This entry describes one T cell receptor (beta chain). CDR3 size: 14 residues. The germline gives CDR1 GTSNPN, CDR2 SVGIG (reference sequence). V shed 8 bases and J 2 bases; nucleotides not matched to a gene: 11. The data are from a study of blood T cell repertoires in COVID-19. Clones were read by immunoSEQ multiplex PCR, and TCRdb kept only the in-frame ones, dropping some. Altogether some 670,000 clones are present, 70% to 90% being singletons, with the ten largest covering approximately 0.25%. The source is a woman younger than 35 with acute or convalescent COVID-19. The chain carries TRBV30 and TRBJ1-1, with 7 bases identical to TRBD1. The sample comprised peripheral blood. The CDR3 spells CAGARQGGNTEAFF. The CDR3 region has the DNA TGTGCCGGGGCAAGACAGGGCGGTAACACTGAAGCTTTCTTT.